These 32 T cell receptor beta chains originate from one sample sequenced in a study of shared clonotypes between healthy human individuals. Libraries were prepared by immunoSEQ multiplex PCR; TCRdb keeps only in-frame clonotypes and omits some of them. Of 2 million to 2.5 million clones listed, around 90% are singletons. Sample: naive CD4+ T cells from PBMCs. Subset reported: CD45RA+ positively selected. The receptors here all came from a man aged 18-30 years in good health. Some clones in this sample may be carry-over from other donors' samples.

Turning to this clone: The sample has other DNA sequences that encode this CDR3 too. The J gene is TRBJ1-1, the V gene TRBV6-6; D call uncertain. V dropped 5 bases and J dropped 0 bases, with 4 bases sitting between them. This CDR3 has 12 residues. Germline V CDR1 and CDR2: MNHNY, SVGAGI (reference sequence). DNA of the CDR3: TGTGCCAGCAGTCGAGTGAACACTGAAGCTTTCTTT. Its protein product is CASSRVNTEAFF.

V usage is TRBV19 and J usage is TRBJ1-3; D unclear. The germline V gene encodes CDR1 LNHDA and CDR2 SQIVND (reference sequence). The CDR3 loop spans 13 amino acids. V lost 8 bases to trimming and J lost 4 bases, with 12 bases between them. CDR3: CASRGSQGNTIYF. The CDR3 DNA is TGTGCCAGTCGAGGGAGTCAAGGAAACACCATATATTTT.

In DNA, the CDR3 is TGTGCCAGCAGCCAGCCGCATAGCGGGAGGCTCCCGTACGAGCAGTACTTC. Translation gives CASSQPHSGRLPYEQYF. The chain combines TRBV5-6 with TRBJ2-5; 10 bases agree with TRBD2. The better agreement between TRBJ2-7 and the DNA end casts doubt on the J call. The germline CDR1 and CDR2 sequences are SGHDT and YYEEEE. The CDR3 contains 17 residues.

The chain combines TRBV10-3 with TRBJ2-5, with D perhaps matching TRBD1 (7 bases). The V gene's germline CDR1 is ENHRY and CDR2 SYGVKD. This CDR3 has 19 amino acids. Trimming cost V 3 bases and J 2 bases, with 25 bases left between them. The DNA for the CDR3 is TGTGCCATCAGTGACGTTATCCAGGGAGGCAGGGGGAAACAAGAGACCCAGTACTTC. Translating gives CAISDVIQGGRGKQETQYF.

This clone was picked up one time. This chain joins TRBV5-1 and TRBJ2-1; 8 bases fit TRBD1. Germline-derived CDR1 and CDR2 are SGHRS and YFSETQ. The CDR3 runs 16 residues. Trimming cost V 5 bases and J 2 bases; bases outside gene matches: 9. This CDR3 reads CASRNRQGATYNEQFF. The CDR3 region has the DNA TGCGCCAGCAGGAATCGGCAGGGGGCAACCTACAATGAGCAGTTCTTC.

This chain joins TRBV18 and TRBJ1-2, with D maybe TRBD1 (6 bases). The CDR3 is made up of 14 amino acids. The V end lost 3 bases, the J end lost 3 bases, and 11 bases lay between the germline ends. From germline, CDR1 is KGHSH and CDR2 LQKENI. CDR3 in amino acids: CASSPGRGDYGYTF. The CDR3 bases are TGTGCCAGCTCACCCGGGAGGGGGGACTATGGCTACACCTTC.

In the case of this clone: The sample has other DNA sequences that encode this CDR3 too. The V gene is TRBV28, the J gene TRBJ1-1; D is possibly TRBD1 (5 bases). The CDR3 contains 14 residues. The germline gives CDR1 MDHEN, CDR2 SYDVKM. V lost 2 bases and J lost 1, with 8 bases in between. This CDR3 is CASSLPGGNTEAFF. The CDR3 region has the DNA TGTGCCAGCAGTTTACCGGGGGGGAACACTGAAGCTTTCTTT.

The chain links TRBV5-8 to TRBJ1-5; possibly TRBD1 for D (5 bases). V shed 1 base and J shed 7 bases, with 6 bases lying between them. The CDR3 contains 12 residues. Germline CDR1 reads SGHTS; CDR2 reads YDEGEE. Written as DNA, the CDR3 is TGTGCCAGCAGCTTGTGGGACCAGCCCCAGCATTTT. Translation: CASSLWDQPQHF.

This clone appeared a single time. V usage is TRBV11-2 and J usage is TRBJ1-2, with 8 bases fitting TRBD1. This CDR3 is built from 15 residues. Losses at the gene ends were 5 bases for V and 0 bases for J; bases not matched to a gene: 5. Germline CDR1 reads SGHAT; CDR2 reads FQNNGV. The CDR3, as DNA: TGTGCCAGCAGCACACCGGGACAGGCTAACTATGGCTACACCTTC. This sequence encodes CASSTPGQANYGYTF.

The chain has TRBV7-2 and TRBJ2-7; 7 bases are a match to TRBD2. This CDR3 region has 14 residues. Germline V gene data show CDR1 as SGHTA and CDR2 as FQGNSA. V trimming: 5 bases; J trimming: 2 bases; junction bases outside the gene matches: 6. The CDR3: CASSPQRGPYEQYF. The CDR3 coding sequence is TGTGCCAGCAGCCCCCAGCGGGGCCCCTACGAGCAGTACTTC. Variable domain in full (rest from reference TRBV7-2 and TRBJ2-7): GAGVSQSPSNKVTEKGKDVELRCDPISGHTALYWYRQSLGQGLEFLIYFQGNSAPDKSGLPSDRFSAERTGGSVSTLTIQRTQQEDSAVYLCASSPQRGPYEQYFGPGTRLTVT.

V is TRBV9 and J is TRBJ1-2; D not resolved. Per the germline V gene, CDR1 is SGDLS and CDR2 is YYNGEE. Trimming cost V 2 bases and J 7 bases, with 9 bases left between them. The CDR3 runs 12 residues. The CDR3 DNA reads TGTGCCAGCAGCGTTCAGAGTGGTGGCTACACCTTC. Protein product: CASSVQSGGYTF.

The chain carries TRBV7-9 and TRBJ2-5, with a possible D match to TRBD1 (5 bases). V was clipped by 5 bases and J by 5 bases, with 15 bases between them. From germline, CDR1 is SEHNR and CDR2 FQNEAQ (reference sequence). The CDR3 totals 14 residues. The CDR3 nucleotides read TGTGCCAGCAGCCAAGACAGTGCATGGGAGACCCAGTACTTC. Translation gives CASSQDSAWETQYF.

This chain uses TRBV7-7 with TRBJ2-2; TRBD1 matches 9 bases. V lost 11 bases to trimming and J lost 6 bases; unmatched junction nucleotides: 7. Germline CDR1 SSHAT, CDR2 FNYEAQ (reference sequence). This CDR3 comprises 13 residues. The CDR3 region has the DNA TGTGCCGTTCGGACAGGGGTGCCCGGGGAGCTGTTTTTT. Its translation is CAVRTGVPGELFF.

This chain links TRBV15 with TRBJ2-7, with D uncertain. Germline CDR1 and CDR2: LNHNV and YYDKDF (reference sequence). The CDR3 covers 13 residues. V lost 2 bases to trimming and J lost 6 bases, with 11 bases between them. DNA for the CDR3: TGTGCCACCAGCAGAAGAGTAGATCCCGAGCAGTACTTC. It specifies CATSRRVDPEQYF. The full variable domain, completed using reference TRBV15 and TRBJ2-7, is DAMVIQNPRYQVTQFGKPVTLSCSQTLNHNVMYWYQQKSSQAPKLLFHYYDKDFNNEADTPDNFQSRRPNTSFCFLDIRSPGLGDTAMYLCATSRRVDPEQYFGPGTRLTVT.

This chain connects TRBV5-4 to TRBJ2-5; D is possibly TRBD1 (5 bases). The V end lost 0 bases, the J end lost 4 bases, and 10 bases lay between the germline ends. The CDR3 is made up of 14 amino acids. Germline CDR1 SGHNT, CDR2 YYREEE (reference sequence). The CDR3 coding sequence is TGTGCCAGCAGCTTGGACAGGAGTATAGAGACCCAGTACTTC. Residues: CASSLDRSIETQYF.

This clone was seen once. The chain's CDR3 is CASSKPLTTGYGANVLTF. CDR3 DNA: TGTGCCAGCAGCAAACCCCTAACGACAGGGTATGGGGCCAACGTCCTGACTTTC. The chain is built from TRBV21-1 and TRBJ2-6; the DNA was not compared with TRBD1, the D call given in the table. TRBV21-1 is a listed pseudogene. CDR3 length: 18 amino acids.

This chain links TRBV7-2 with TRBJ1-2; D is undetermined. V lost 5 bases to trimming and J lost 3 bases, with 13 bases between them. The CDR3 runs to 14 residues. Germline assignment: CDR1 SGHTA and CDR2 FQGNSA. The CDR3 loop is CASSPARVYYGYTF. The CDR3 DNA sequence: TGTGCCAGCAGCCCCGCAAGGGTATACTATGGCTACACCTTC.

The CDR3: CASIPGNSGSGETQYF. The DNA of the CDR3 is TGTGCCAGCATCCCAGGGAATAGCGGGAGCGGGGAGACCCAGTACTTC. The chain is built from TRBV28 and TRBJ2-5; TRBD2 matches 9 bases. Trimming took 7 bases from V and 5 from J; bases not matched to a gene: 14. Germline loops: CDR1 MDHEN, CDR2 SYDVKM. This CDR3 region has 16 residues. Drawing the rest from reference TRBV28 and TRBJ2-5, the complete variable domain is DVKVTQSSRYLVKRTGEKVFLECVQDMDHENMFWYRQDPGLGLRLIYFSYDVKMKEKGDIPEGYSVSREKKERFSLILESASTNQTSMYLCASIPGNSGSGETQYFGPGTRLLVL.

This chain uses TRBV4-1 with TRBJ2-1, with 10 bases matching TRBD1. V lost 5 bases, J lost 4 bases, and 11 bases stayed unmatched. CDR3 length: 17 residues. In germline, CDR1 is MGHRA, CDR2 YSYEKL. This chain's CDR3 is CASSTFTGTGVYNEQFF. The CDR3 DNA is TGCGCCAGCAGCACTTTTACCGGGACAGGGGTTTACAATGAGCAGTTCTTC.

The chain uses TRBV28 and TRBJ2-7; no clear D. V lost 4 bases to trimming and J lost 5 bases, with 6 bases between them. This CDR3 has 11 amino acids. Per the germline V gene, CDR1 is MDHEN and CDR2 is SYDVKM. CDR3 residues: CASSYTHEQYF. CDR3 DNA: TGTGCCAGCAGTTACACACACGAGCAGTACTTC.

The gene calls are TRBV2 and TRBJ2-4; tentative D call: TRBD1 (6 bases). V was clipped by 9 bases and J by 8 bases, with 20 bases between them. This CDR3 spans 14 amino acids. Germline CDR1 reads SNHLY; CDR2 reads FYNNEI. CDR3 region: CARTDGTPHHIQYF. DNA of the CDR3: TGTGCCAGAACCGACGGGACACCTCACCACATTCAGTACTTC. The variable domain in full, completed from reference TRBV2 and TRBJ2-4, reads EPEVTQTPSHQVTQMGQEVILRCVPISNHLYFYWYRQILGQKVEFLVSFYNNEISEKSEIFDDQFSVERPDGSNFTLKIRSTKLEDSAMYFCARTDGTPHHIQYFGAGTRLSVL.

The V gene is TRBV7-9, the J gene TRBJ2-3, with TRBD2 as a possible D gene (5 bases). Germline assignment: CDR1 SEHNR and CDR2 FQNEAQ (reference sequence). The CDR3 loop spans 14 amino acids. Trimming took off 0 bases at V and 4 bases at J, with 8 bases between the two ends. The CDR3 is CASSLAEVPDTQYF. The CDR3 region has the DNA TGTGCCAGCAGCTTAGCGGAGGTCCCAGATACGCAGTATTTT.

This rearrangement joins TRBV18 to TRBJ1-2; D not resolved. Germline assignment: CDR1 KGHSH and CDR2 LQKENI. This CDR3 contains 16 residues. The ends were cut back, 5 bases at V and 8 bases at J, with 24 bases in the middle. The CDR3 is CASSTLSGSTRYGYTF. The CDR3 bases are TGTGCCAGCTCAACTCTATCGGGATCCACCCGGTACGGCTACACCTTC.

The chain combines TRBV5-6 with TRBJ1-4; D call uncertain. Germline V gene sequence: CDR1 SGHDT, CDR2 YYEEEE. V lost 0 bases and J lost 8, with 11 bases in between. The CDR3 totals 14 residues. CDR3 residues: CASSLGGKEEKLFF. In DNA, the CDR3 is TGTGCCAGCAGCTTGGGAGGGAAGGAAGAAAAACTGTTTTTT.

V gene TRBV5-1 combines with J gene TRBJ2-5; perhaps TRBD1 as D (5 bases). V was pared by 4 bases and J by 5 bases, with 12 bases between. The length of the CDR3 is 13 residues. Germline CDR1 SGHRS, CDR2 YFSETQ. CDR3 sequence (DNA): TGCGCCAGCAGCCTAGACAGTTTTGAGACCCAGTACTTC. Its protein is CASSLDSFETQYF.

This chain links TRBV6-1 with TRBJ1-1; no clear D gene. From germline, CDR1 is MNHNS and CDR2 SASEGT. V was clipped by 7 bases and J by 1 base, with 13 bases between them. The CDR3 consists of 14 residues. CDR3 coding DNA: TGTGCCAGCACCTCTCCGGGGTGGAACACTGAAGCTTTCTTT. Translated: CASTSPGWNTEAFF.

CDR3 sequence reads: CASSPPPQGNQETQYF. In nucleotides, the CDR3 is TGTGCCAGCTCACCACCCCCGCAGGGGAACCAAGAGACCCAGTACTTC. The V call is TRBV18, the J call TRBJ2-5; D perhaps matches TRBD1 (6 bases). Germline CDR1 KGHSH, CDR2 LQKENI. This CDR3 has 16 residues. Trimming cost V 0 bases and J 0 bases, with 11 bases left between them. The full variable domain, in which reference TRBV18 and TRBJ2-5 provide the parts outside the CDR3, is NAGVMQNPRHLVRRRGQEARLRCSPMKGHSHVYWYRQLPEEGLKFMVYLQKENIIDESGMPKERFSAEFPKEGPSILRIQQVVRGDSAAYFCASSPPPQGNQETQYFGPGTRLLVL.

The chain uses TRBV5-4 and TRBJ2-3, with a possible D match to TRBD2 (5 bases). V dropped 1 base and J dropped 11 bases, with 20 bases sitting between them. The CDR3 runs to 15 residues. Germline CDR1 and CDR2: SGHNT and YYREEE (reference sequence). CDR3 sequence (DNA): TGTGCCAGCAGCTTGTCGATGAACCTAAGTGAGGGGCAGTATTTT. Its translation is CASSLSMNLSEGQYF.

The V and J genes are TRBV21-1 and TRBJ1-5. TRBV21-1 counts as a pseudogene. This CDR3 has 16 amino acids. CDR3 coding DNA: TGTGCCGGACCACCCAAAGAGGGAGTACCCGATCAGCCCCAGCATTTT. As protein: CAGPPKEGVPDQPQHF.

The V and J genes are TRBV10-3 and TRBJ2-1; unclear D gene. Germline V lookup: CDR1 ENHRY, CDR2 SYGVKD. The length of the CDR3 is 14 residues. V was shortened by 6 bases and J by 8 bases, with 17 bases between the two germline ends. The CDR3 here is CAISERSTKHEQFF. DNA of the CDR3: TGTGCCATCAGCGAAAGGTCGACCAAACATGAGCAGTTCTTC.

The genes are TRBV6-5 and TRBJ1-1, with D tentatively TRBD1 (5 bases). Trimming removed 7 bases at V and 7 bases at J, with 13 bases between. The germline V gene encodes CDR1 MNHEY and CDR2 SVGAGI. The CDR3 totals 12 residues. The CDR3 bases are TGTGCCAGCAACGGGGGAGGCGGTGAAGCTTTCTTT. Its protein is CASNGGGGEAFF.

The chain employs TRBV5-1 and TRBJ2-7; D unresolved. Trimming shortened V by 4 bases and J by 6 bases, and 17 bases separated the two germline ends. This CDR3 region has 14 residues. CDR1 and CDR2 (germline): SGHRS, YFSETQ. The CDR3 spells CASSRGQSLAEQYF. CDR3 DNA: TGCGCCAGCAGCAGAGGCCAGTCGCTTGCCGAGCAGTACTTC.